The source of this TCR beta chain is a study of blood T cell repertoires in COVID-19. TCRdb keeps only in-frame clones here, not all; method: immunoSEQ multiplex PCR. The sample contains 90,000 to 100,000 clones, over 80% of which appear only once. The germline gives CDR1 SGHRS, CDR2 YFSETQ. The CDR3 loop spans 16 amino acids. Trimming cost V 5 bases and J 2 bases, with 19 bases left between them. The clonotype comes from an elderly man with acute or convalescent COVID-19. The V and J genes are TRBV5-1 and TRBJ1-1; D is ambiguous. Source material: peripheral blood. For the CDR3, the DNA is TGCGCCAGCAGAGTTCAGATCACCCGGGGAAACACTGAAGCTTTCTTT. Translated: CASRVQITRGNTEAFF.